The sequence of this TCR beta chain was determined in a study of blood T cells in healthy people across ages. PCR was performed a second time for roughly 7 to 12 cycles using a sample-barcoded 5' primer and a J-beta primer mix. Using its own MiXCR run on the 5' RACE reads, TCRdb lists one record per CDR3 protein. The table lists about 600,000 distinct CDR3 sequences, around 48% of them singletons, with 20% to 25% in the top ten. There are 14 residues in the CDR3. Trimming took 3 bases from V and 5 from J, leaving 14 bases between them. Germline V gene sequence: CDR1 KGHSH, CDR2 LQKENI. In its sample, this clonotype was seen many times.

What was sequenced was blood. The origin of this receptor is an elderly man in good health. The chain employs TRBV18 and TRBJ2-7, with D perhaps assigned TRBD1 or TRBD2 (5 bases each). The CDR3 protein is CASSPMAGRDEQYF. CDR3 DNA: TGTGCCAGCTCACCGATGGCAGGGCGGGACGAGCAGTACTTC.